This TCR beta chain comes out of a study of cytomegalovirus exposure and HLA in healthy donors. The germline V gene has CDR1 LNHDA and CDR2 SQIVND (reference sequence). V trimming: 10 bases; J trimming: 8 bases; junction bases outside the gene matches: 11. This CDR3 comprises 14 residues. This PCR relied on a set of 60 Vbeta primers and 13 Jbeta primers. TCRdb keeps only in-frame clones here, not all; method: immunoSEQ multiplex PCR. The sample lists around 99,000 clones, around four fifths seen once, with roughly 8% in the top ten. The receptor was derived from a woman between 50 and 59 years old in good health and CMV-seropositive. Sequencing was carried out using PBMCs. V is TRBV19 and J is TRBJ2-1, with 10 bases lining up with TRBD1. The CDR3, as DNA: TGTGCCACTAAGAGACAGGGGGCAGGGGATGAGCAGTTCTTC. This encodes CATKRQGAGDEQFF.